The 32 T cell receptor beta chains in this list originate from one sample, sequenced in a study of Tregs in tolerant kidney transplant recipients. Profiling relied on immunoSEQ multiplex PCR, and the TCRdb table lists in-frame clones only, not all of them. Found here are some 68,000 clones, 84% of them singletons; the top ten hold roughly 4.5%. Sequenced: CD4+ T cells from blood. Receptors were obtained from a human donor in good health.

J is TRBJ1-1 and V is TRBV18; D not certain. This CDR3 is 13 amino acids long. The germline gives CDR1 KGHSH, CDR2 LQKENI. V was pared by 3 bases and J by 5 bases, with 10 bases between. The CDR3 loop reads CASSPMRETEAFF. The CDR3 bases are TGTGCCAGCTCACCCATGCGGGAAACTGAAGCTTTCTTT.

The chain carries TRBV27 and TRBJ1-1; TRBD1 is a possible D gene (6 bases). With 6 bases removed from V and 5 bases from J, the gap between germline ends came to 16 bases. The V gene's germline CDR1 is MNHEY and CDR2 SMNVEV (reference sequence). The CDR3 is 14 residues long. In nucleotides, the CDR3 is TGTGCCAGCAGGTGGACAGTTGGGGGAACTGAAGCTTTCTTT. Translating it yields CASRWTVGGTEAFF.

The V and J genes are TRBV6-5 and TRBJ2-7; no clear D. This CDR3 contains 11 residues. V lost 5 bases and J 7 bases, leaving 9 bases between the germline ends. Per germline, CDR1 MNHEY and CDR2 SVGAGI. The CDR3, as DNA: TGTGCCAGCAGTCCCCTCCGGGAGCAGTACTTC. It is translated as CASSPLREQYF.

The V and J genes are TRBV5-8 and TRBJ2-3; D gene uncertain. The CDR3 has 17 residues. The germline V gene has CDR1 SGHTS and CDR2 YDEGEE. Trimming cost V 4 bases and J 1 base, with 19 bases left between them. The CDR3 sequence is CASSPGHLGLGTDTQYF. DNA for the CDR3: TGTGCCAGCAGCCCCGGTCACCTGGGATTGGGCACAGATACGCAGTATTTT.

The rearrangement joins TRBV5-5 to TRBJ2-1; 7 nucleotides line up with TRBD1. The CDR3 is 16 amino acids. Germline V gives CDR1 SGHKS, CDR2 YYEKEE (reference sequence). The junction had 15 bases not matched to a gene; V was cut back by 4 bases and J by 8 bases. CDR3 in DNA: TGTGCCAGCAGCCTAAGGACGGTGGACAGGAGGTATGAGCAGTTCTTC. Protein sequence: CASSLRTVDRRYEQFF.

CDR3 in amino acids: CASSPPYGGRVEDTEAFF. For the CDR3, the DNA is TGTGCCAGCTCACCACCGTACGGGGGGCGCGTAGAGGACACTGAAGCTTTCTTT. This chain links TRBV18 with TRBJ1-1; tentatively, D is TRBD1 (6 bases). CDR3 length equals 18 residues. Germline loops: CDR1 KGHSH, CDR2 LQKENI. Trimming cost V 0 bases and J 3 bases, with 20 bases left between them.

The chain uses TRBV19 and TRBJ1-5; no definite D call. Germline-derived CDR1 and CDR2 are LNHDA and SQIVND (reference sequence). The CDR3 consists of 13 residues. V was pared by 2 bases and J by 6 bases, with 8 bases between. The CDR3, as DNA: TGTGCCAGTAGTATATCAAACCCTCAGCCCCAGCATTTT. This translates into CASSISNPQPQHF. Full variable domain (rest looked up from reference TRBV19 and TRBJ1-5): DGGITQSPKYLFRKEGQNVTLSCEQNLNHDAMYWYRQDPGQGLRLIYYSQIVNDFQKGDIAEGYSVSREKKESFPLTVTSAQKNPTAFYLCASSISNPQPQHFGDGTRLSIL.

This clone showed up just a few times. V is TRBV6-6 and J is TRBJ2-2; tentatively, D is TRBD1 or TRBD2 (6 bases each). The germline V gene has CDR1 MNHNY and CDR2 SVGAGI (reference sequence). V lost 2 bases to trimming and J lost 7 bases, with 14 bases between them. CDR3 size: 15 residues. This CDR3 reads CASSYPRGAGGELFF. The CDR3, as DNA: TGTGCCAGCAGTTACCCGAGGGGGGCCGGCGGGGAGCTGTTTTTT.

The V call is TRBV18, the J call TRBJ1-2; no clear D. The germline gives CDR1 KGHSH, CDR2 LQKENI. This CDR3 has 12 residues. V lost 3 bases and J lost 7, with 9 bases in between. CDR3 sequence: CASSPKAGGYTF. Written as DNA, the CDR3 is TGTGCCAGCTCACCTAAGGCCGGTGGCTACACCTTC.

This chain joins TRBV10-1 and TRBJ2-7, with D possibly matching TRBD1 (5 bases). The CDR3 is made up of 14 amino acids. Germline V gene sequence: CDR1 WNHNN, CDR2 SYGVQD (reference sequence). V lost 5 bases and J lost 3, with 14 bases in between. In DNA form, the CDR3 reads TGCGCCAGCAGTAAGTTCGCAGGGTTCTACGAGCAGTACTTC. As protein: CASSKFAGFYEQYF.

This clone has just a few counts. The chain employs TRBV10-1 and TRBJ1-6; 12 nucleotides align to TRBD1. The CDR3 spans 20 residues. Unmatched junction bases numbered 13, after V lost 6 bases and J lost 1 base. Looked up from germline, CDR1 is WNHNN and CDR2 is SYGVQD (reference sequence). The CDR3 coding sequence is TGCGCCAGCAGCGACCTACCGGGACAGGGGGCAAAGTCCTATAATTCACCCCTCCACTTT. It specifies CASSDLPGQGAKSYNSPLHF.

The genes are TRBV6-5 and TRBJ2-7, with a weak D call TRBD2 (6 bases). V dropped 7 bases and J dropped 6 bases, with 16 bases sitting between them. The CDR3 spans 13 residues. Germline lookup yields CDR1 MNHEY and CDR2 SVGAGI. CDR3 in DNA: TGTGCCAGCACAGGGACTGTGGCAGGCGAGCAGTACTTC. Protein product: CASTGTVAGEQYF.

This sequence joins TRBV7-2 and TRBJ2-7, with D unclear. V lost 0 bases and J 0 bases, leaving 6 bases between the germline ends. The CDR3 consists of 14 residues. From germline, CDR1 is SGHTA and CDR2 FQGNSA. The CDR3 nucleotides read TGTGCCAGCAGCTTAGCACCAACCTCCTACGAGCAGTACTTC. It yields the protein CASSLAPTSYEQYF.

This clone was observed once. The chain has TRBV19 and TRBJ2-4; 7 bases are shared with TRBD1. The CDR3 extends over 14 amino acids. CDR1 and CDR2 from the germline V gene are LNHDA and SQIVND (reference sequence). V dropped 2 bases and J dropped 6; count of bases not matched to a gene: 4. CDR3 amino acids: CASSISGTVNIQYF. CDR3 nucleotides: TGTGCCAGTAGTATATCCGGGACAGTAAACATTCAGTACTTC.

This clone was seen just once. The chain uses TRBV5-1 and TRBJ2-7; 13 bases fit TRBD2. This CDR3 is built from 16 residues. Germline values: CDR1 SGHRS, CDR2 YFSETQ. Trimming took 2 bases from V and 4 from J; bases not matched to a gene: 6. The chain's CDR3 is CASSFGTSGAGYEQYF. As DNA, the CDR3 is TGCGCCAGCAGCTTTGGGACTAGCGGGGCCGGGTACGAGCAGTACTTC. Based on the CDR3 plus reference TRBV5-1 and TRBJ2-7, the full variable domain is KAGVTQTPRYLIKTRGQQVTLSCSPISGHRSVSWYQQTPGQGLQFLFEYFSETQRNKGNFPGRFSGRQFSNSRSEMNVSTLELGDSALYLCASSFGTSGAGYEQYFGPGTRLTVT.

V usage is TRBV7-9 and J usage is TRBJ2-2; TRBD2 agrees at 9 bases. Germline values: CDR1 SEHNR, CDR2 FQNEAQ (reference sequence). The V segment lost 5 bases and the J segment 5 bases; nucleotides outside the gene matches: 6. CDR3 length: 15 amino acids. Here the CDR3 DNA reads TGTGCCAGCAGCCTAAGCGGGAGGTGGACCGGGGAGCTGTTTTTT. This sequence encodes CASSLSGRWTGELFF.

This chain uses TRBV5-1 with TRBJ2-3; no clear D gene. The V end was cut by 4 bases, the J end by 0 bases, with 9 bases between. This CDR3 comprises 14 residues. Looked up from germline, CDR1 is SGHRS and CDR2 is YFSETQ. The CDR3 protein is CASSPLSSTDTQYF. CDR3 in DNA: TGCGCCAGCAGCCCCCTTTCAAGCACAGATACGCAGTATTTT.

V usage is TRBV21-1 and J usage is TRBJ2-5; the table assigns TRBD2, which was not confirmed against the DNA. TRBV21-1 is given as a pseudogene. The CDR3 is 12 residues long. The CDR3 reads CASSKGLQTQYF. CDR3 sequence (DNA): TGTGCCAGCAGCAAAGGACTCCAAACCCAGTACTTC.

The sample holds one count of this clone. The chain has TRBV2 and TRBJ1-6; no firm D call. The CDR3 sequence is 15 residues long. The germline V and J ends were trimmed by 3 bases and 7 bases, with 13 bases remaining between them. The germline V gene encodes CDR1 SNHLY and CDR2 FYNNEI. The CDR3 DNA is TGTGCCAGCAGTGAGGCAAGGGCCCCGAATTCACCCCTCCACTTT. Protein product: CASSEARAPNSPLHF. The whole variable domain, remainder taken from reference TRBV2 and TRBJ1-6, is EPEVTQTPSHQVTQMGQEVILRCVPISNHLYFYWYRQILGQKVEFLVSFYNNEISEKSEIFDDQFSVERPDGSNFTLKIRSTKLEDSAMYFCASSEARAPNSPLHFGNGTRLTVT.

The rearrangement links TRBV19 to TRBJ1-6; no clear D gene. Trimming left V 6 bases short and J 11 bases short, with 17 bases between. The CDR3 covers 14 residues. Looked up from germline, CDR1 is LNHDA and CDR2 is SQIVND (reference sequence). This chain's CDR3 is CASSPGRELTPLHF. CDR3 bases: TGTGCCAGTAGCCCCGGGAGGGAACTCACACCCCTCCACTTT. Looking up the rest from reference TRBV19 and TRBJ1-6 gives the full variable domain: DGGITQSPKYLFRKEGQNVTLSCEQNLNHDAMYWYRQDPGQGLRLIYYSQIVNDFQKGDIAEGYSVSREKKESFPLTVTSAQKNPTAFYLCASSPGRELTPLHFGNGTRLTVT.

The chain couples TRBV6-5 to TRBJ1-2; possibly TRBD1 for D (6 bases). The CDR3 has 12 residues. V lost 6 bases and J lost 4, with 9 bases in between. The germline V gene encodes CDR1 MNHEY and CDR2 SVGAGI. The CDR3 DNA is TGTGCCAGCAGACAGGGCGGCTATGGCTACACCTTC. This codes for CASRQGGYGYTF.

The genes are TRBV11-2 and TRBJ2-1; 8 bases line up with TRBD2. The CDR3 has 15 amino acids. Germline-derived CDR1 and CDR2 are SGHAT and FQNNGV. Trimming at V came to 6 bases and at J to 0 bases, leaving 4 bases not matched to a gene. The CDR3 sequence is CASSYTSGSYNEQFF. The CDR3 nucleotides are TGTGCCAGCAGTTATACTAGCGGCTCCTACAATGAGCAGTTCTTC.

This chain uses TRBV5-1 with TRBJ1-2; D unclear. Germline loops: CDR1 SGHRS, CDR2 YFSETQ. With 5 bases removed from V and 4 bases from J, the gap between germline ends came to 12 bases. The CDR3 is 13 amino acids. CDR3: CASRGGSVYGYTF. The CDR3 nucleotides are TGCGCCAGCAGGGGCGGTTCCGTCTATGGCTACACCTTC.

This clone was observed a handful of times. V is TRBV4-1 and J is TRBJ2-1; 9 bases line up with TRBD1. The CDR3 spans 15 residues. The V gene's germline CDR1 is MGHRA and CDR2 YSYEKL. The junction had 3 bases not matched to a gene; V was cut back by 1 base and J by 5 bases. In DNA form, the CDR3 reads TGCGCCAGCAGCCAAGGGACAGGGGTCCACAATGAGCAGTTCTTC. It codes for CASSQGTGVHNEQFF.

The V call is TRBV11-3, the J call TRBJ2-1; 9 bases map to TRBD1. Germline V gene data show CDR1 as SGHNT and CDR2 as YENEEA. Losses at the gene ends were 0 bases for V and 16 bases for J; bases not matched to a gene: 7. The CDR3 consists of 13 residues. This CDR3 is CASSLDRDRAQFF. The CDR3 region has the DNA TGTGCCAGCAGCTTAGATCGGGACAGGGCCCAATTCTTC. Looking up the rest from reference TRBV11-3 and TRBJ2-1 gives the full variable domain: EAGVVQSPRYKIIEKKQPVAFWCNPISGHNTLYWYLQNLGQGPELLIRYENEEAVDDSQLPKDRFSAERLKGVDSTLKIQPAELGDSAVYLCASSLDRDRAQFFGPGTRLTVL.

The V and J genes are TRBV30 and TRBJ2-7; D gene unclear. Germline V gene lookup returns CDR1 GTSNPN and CDR2 SVGIG (reference sequence). The CDR3 length is 12 residues. Trimming pared 0 bases from V and 2 bases from J, leaving 5 bases between. The CDR3 region has the DNA TGTGCCTGGAGTGTACGACCCTACGAGCAGTACTTC. Protein product: CAWSVRPYEQYF.

V gene TRBV5-8 combines with J gene TRBJ1-1; D remains unclear. Per the germline V gene, CDR1 is SGHTS and CDR2 is YDEGEE. This CDR3 comprises 15 residues. V dropped 5 bases and J dropped 0 bases, with 14 bases sitting between them. CDR3: CASRPLQLVNTEAFF. The DNA for the CDR3 is TGTGCCAGCAGGCCACTACAGTTGGTGAACACTGAAGCTTTCTTT.

The V and J genes are TRBV7-9 and TRBJ2-5; the D call may be TRBD1 or TRBD2 (5 bases each). V was shortened by 2 bases and J by 2 bases, with 15 bases between the two germline ends. CDR3 length: 16 residues. Germline V lookup: CDR1 SEHNR, CDR2 FQNEAQ (reference sequence). The CDR3, as DNA: TGTGCCAGCAGCTTACGGCTATTGAGGGGACAAGAGACCCAGTACTTC. Amino acids: CASSLRLLRGQETQYF.

This rearrangement joins TRBV19 to TRBJ1-2, with D hard to call. The CDR3 is made up of 13 amino acids. Germline V gives CDR1 LNHDA, CDR2 SQIVND (reference sequence). Trimming cost V 1 base and J 6 bases, with 9 bases left between them. The CDR3 here is CASSIGMSNGYTF. CDR3 in DNA: TGTGCCAGTAGTATAGGAATGAGTAATGGCTACACCTTC.

This chain connects TRBV10-1 to TRBJ1-5, with D possibly being TRBD1 (6 bases). V was trimmed by 1 base and J by 5 bases, leaving 18 bases between them. This CDR3 comprises 17 residues. Germline CDR1 reads WNHNN; CDR2 reads SYGVQD (reference sequence). CDR3 loop: CASSELSMGDKDQPQHF. The CDR3 region has the DNA TGCGCCAGCAGTGAGTTAAGCATGGGGGACAAGGATCAGCCCCAGCATTTT.

The J gene is TRBJ1-1, the V gene TRBV29-1, with D perhaps TRBD1 (5 bases). The ends were cut back, 6 bases at V and 6 bases at J, with 8 bases in the middle. Germline assignment: CDR1 SQVTM and CDR2 ANQGSEA. This CDR3 region has 10 residues. CDR3 sequence reads: CSVGGAEAFF. CDR3 DNA: TGCAGCGTGGGGGGTGCTGAAGCTTTCTTT.

The chain has TRBV6-5 and TRBJ2-3, with D perhaps TRBD1 (6 bases). Per germline, CDR1 MNHEY and CDR2 SVGAGI. There are 15 residues in the CDR3. Between the trimmed V and J ends, which lost 4 bases and 4 bases, there was a span of 15 bases. CDR3 sequence (DNA): TGTGCCAGCAGTTTTCTTACAGGGCGGGCAGATACGCAGTATTTT. This sequence encodes CASSFLTGRADTQYF.